These T cell receptor beta chains were read from a single sample in a study of blood T cells in healthy people across ages. TCRdb reprocessed the 5' RACE reads with MiXCR, giving one entry per CDR3 protein. This table holds roughly 1.5 million distinct CDR3 sequences, roughly two fifths found once. Sequenced material: blood. These TCRs come from a woman aged 18-29 years in good health. Both conserved end residues are part of each CDR3. Each record gives: V gene, D gene, J gene, clone size, CDR3 protein, CDR3 DNA. The D gene is left open where the match is weak. Part of the rows lack a size; the others show once, few, many or a class for expanded clones.

TRBV18,TRBD2,TRBJ2-1,few,CASSPLAGDVNEQFF,TGTGCCAGCTCACCCCTAGCGGGGGATGTCAATGAGCAGTTCTTC
TRBV5-4,NA,TRBJ2-5,few,CASSTVVGGGETQYF,TGTGCCAGCAGCACCGTCGTCGGAGGTGGTGAGACCCAGTACTTC
TRBV24-1,NA,TRBJ2-1,many,CATSDSLYNEQFF,TGTGCCACCAGTGATTCTCTCTACAATGAGCAGTTCTTC
TRBV20-1,TRBD1,TRBJ2-1,few,CSAYSGTGEYNEQFF,TGCAGTGCCTACTCCGGGACAGGGGAATACAATGAGCAGTTCTTC
TRBV12-3/TRBV12-4,TRBD1,TRBJ2-3,few,CASSLDFGTGTTDTQYF,TGTGCCAGCAGTTTGGATTTTGGGACAGGGACCACAGATACGCAGTATTTT
TRBV5-1,NA,TRBJ2-3,NA,CASSQVPAGTGTDTQYF,TGCGCCAGCAGCCAGGTACCGGCGGGGACCGGCACAGATACGCAGTATTTT
TRBV4-3,NA,TRBJ2-5,few,CASSQVASPQETQYF,TGCGCCAGCAGCCAAGTGGCTAGCCCACAAGAGACCCAGTACTTC
TRBV30,NA,TRBJ1-2,NA,CAFSTSWGYTF,TGTGCCTTTTCGACTTCTTGGGGCTACACCTTC
TRBV13,TRBD2,TRBJ2-1,NA,CASSTITSGGPPFEQFF,TGTGCCAGCAGCACCATTACTAGCGGGGGCCCTCCATTTGAGCAGTTCTTC
TRBV4-1,NA,TRBJ2-7,few,CASSRSPLYEQYF,TGCGCCAGCAGTCGCAGTCCCCTCTACGAGCAGTACTTC
TRBV20-1,TRBD2,TRBJ2-7,few,CSASSGSVYNEQYF,TGCAGTGCTTCCAGCGGGAGTGTCTACAATGAGCAGTACTTC
TRBV20-1,NA,TRBJ1-1,NA,CSARDGLRNTEAFF,TGCAGTGCTAGAGATGGACTGCGGAACACTGAAGCTTTCTTT
TRBV12-3/TRBV12-4,NA,TRBJ2-2,NA,CASRTIRETNTGELFF,TGTGCCAGCAGGACCATCAGGGAAACGAACACCGGGGAGCTGTTTTTT
TRBV24-1,NA,TRBJ2-1,NA,CATSDLLADNEQFF,TGTGCCACCAGTGACCTCCTTGCGGACAATGAGCAGTTCTTC
TRBV4-3,NA,TRBJ2-1,NA,CASSQADSNNEQFF,TGCGCCAGCAGCCAAGCGGATAGCAACAATGAGCAGTTCTTC
TRBV12-3/TRBV12-4,NA,TRBJ1-4,few,CASSLGPEPTLFF,TGTGCCAGCAGTCTAGGTCCGGAGCCGACGCTGTTTTTT
TRBV6-5,TRBD2,TRBJ2-3,few,CASSYSGLAVTDTQYF,TGTGCCAGCAGTTACTCGGGACTAGCGGTCACAGATACGCAGTATTTT
TRBV5-5,NA,TRBJ2-1,few,CASSRSVNEQFF,TGTGCCAGCAGTCGTTCGGTCAATGAGCAGTTCTTC
TRBV3-1,TRBD2,TRBJ2-1,few,CASSLGGLAGGNEQFF,TGTGCCAGCAGCCTAGGGGGACTAGCGGGGGGTAATGAGCAGTTCTTC
TRBV7-2,TRBD1,TRBJ2-7,NA,CASSLAGTESYEQYF,TGTGCCAGCAGCTTAGCAGGGACAGAATCCTACGAGCAGTACTTC
TRBV20-1,TRBD1,TRBJ2-7,few,CSTKGARYEQYF,TGCAGTACCAAGGGGGCCAGGTACGAGCAGTACTTC
TRBV6-5,NA,TRBJ2-1,few,CASSDVAAYNEQFF,TGTGCCAGCAGTGACGTGGCAGCCTACAATGAGCAGTTCTTC
TRBV7-6,NA,TRBJ2-3,few,CASSYLRTSTDTQYF,TGTGCCAGCAGCTATCTGCGGACCAGCACAGATACGCAGTATTTT
TRBV12-3/TRBV12-4,NA,TRBJ2-5,few,CASSSRVQGSQETQYF,TGTGCCAGCAGTTCCCGGGTGCAGGGTTCCCAAGAGACCCAGTACTTC
TRBV6-5,NA,TRBJ2-3,NA,CASSRGTRGTDTQYF,TGTGCCAGCAGCCGCGGGACTCGGGGCACAGATACGCAGTATTTT
TRBV12-3/TRBV12-4,TRBD2,TRBJ2-3,NA,CASRQTSGGRRTDTQYF,TGTGCCAGCAGGCAGACTAGCGGGGGGCGTCGCACAGATACGCAGTATTTT
TRBV6-2/TRBV6-3,NA,TRBJ1-2,once,CASSYSTGISYGYTF,TGTGCCAGCAGTTACTCCACAGGGATCAGCTATGGCTACACCTTC
TRBV18,NA,TRBJ1-3,NA,CASSQGQFSGNTIYF,TGTGCCAGCTCACAAGGACAGTTCTCTGGAAACACCATATATTTT
TRBV4-2,NA,TRBJ2-5,many,CASSQERGTGETQYF,TGTGCCAGCAGCCAAGAAAGGGGAACGGGAGAGACCCAGTACTTC
TRBV5-1,NA,TRBJ1-6,NA,CASSPTVRTALELHF,TGCGCCAGCAGCCCAACAGTACGGACAGCCCTTGAGCTCCACTTT
TRBV12-3/TRBV12-4,NA,TRBJ1-4,NA,CASRREGTRQEKLFF,TGTGCCAGCAGACGAGAGGGGACCCGTCAGGAAAAACTGTTTTTT
TRBV6-2/TRBV6-3,TRBD1,TRBJ1-1,NA,CASKGQGYTEAFF,TGTGCCAGCAAAGGACAGGGTTACACTGAAGCTTTCTTT
TRBV7-9,NA,TRBJ2-3,NA,CASSRTSGSYTDRQYF,TGTGCCAGCAGCAGAACGTCAGGTTCTTACACAGATAGGCAGTATTTT
TRBV6-1,NA,TRBJ1-5,few,CASGEGRINQPQHF,TGTGCCAGCGGGGAGGGGAGAATCAATCAGCCCCAGCATTTT
TRBV6-6,TRBD1,TRBJ2-3,NA,CASSNRGFTDTQYF,TGTGCCAGCAGCAACAGGGGGTTCACAGATACGCAGTATTTT
TRBV5-1,NA,TRBJ2-1,NA,CASSSVTPAHEQFF,TGCGCCAGCAGCTCCGTTACCCCGGCCCATGAGCAGTTCTTC
TRBV10-3,NA,TRBJ2-5,NA,CAISETIRGGETQYF,TGTGCCATCAGTGAGACCATAAGGGGAGGAGAGACCCAGTACTTC
TRBV29-1,TRBD1,TRBJ2-7,NA,CSVTVDRDRVIYEQYF,TGCAGCGTCACCGTGGACCGGGACAGGGTAATTTACGAGCAGTACTTC
TRBV20-1,TRBD1,TRBJ2-1,few,CSARLAQGAGNEQFF,TGCAGTGCCCGACTTGCCCAGGGGGCTGGGAATGAGCAGTTCTTC
TRBV7-2,NA,TRBJ2-1,few,CASSFRERSPNEQFF,TGTGCCAGCAGCTTCCGGGAGCGGTCCCCGAATGAGCAGTTCTTC
TRBV5-1,NA,TRBJ1-2,few,CASSGAVEGYTF,TGCGCCAGCAGCGGAGCGGTCGAAGGCTACACCTTC
TRBV21-1,NA,TRBJ2-7,NA,CASKKHTGDQYF,TGTGCCAGCAAAAAGCACACAGGGGACCAGTACTTC
TRBV6-2/TRBV6-3,TRBD1,TRBJ1-5,many,CASSPTGVSNQPQHF,TGTGCCAGCTCACCAACAGGGGTGAGCAATCAGCCCCAGCATTTT
TRBV20-1,TRBD1,TRBJ2-7,few,CSARDRAGGYEQYF,TGCAGTGCTAGAGATCGGGCAGGGGGCTACGAGCAGTACTTC
TRBV11-2,TRBD1,TRBJ2-1,NA,CASSRGTERGNEQFF,TGTGCCAGCAGCCGAGGGACAGAGAGGGGCAATGAGCAGTTCTTC
TRBV20-1,NA,TRBJ1-2,NA,CSAEEGQSYGYTF,TGCAGTGCCGAAGAGGGGCAGAGCTATGGCTACACCTTC
TRBV7-9,TRBD2,TRBJ2-3,NA,CASSLARPSGRGDTQYF,TGTGCCAGCAGCTTAGCGAGGCCTAGCGGACGCGGAGATACGCAGTATTTT
TRBV7-9,TRBD1,TRBJ1-2,NA,CASSSTHGTGHYGYTF,TGTGCCAGCAGCTCAACTCACGGGACAGGACACTATGGCTACACCTTC
TRBV6-2/TRBV6-3,TRBD2,TRBJ2-2,NA,CASSYIAAGKPTTGELFF,TGTGCCAGCAGTTACATCGCAGCGGGAAAACCCACAACCGGGGAGCTGTTTTTT
TRBV4-3,TRBD2,TRBJ2-4,NA,CASSPQSGGNIQYF,TGCGCCAGCAGCCCCCAAAGCGGGGGGAACATTCAGTACTTC
TRBV4-3,TRBD1,TRBJ2-6,NA,CASSQAALTGRGTGANVLTF,TGCGCCAGCAGCCAAGCCGCCTTGACAGGGAGAGGGACTGGGGCCAACGTCCTGACTTTC
TRBV2,NA,TRBJ2-5,NA,CASSGRGTETQYF,TGTGCCAGCAGTGGGAGGGGGACGGAGACCCAGTACTTC
TRBV25-1,TRBD2,TRBJ2-1,NA,CASSELGTSGGYNEQFF,TGTGCCAGCAGTGAATTGGGGACTAGCGGGGGATACAATGAGCAGTTCTTC
TRBV30,NA,TRBJ1-5,NA,CAWGSGGNQPQHF,TGTGCCTGGGGATCAGGAGGCAATCAGCCCCAGCATTTT
TRBV29-1,TRBD1,TRBJ1-1,few,CSGKDRARNTEAFF,TGCAGCGGTAAAGACAGGGCGCGGAACACTGAAGCTTTCTTT
TRBV12-3/TRBV12-4,NA,TRBJ1-1,NA,CATKPKNLAGTEAFF,TGTGCCACCAAACCGAAAAACTTAGCAGGCACTGAAGCTTTCTTT
TRBV2,TRBD2,TRBJ2-5,NA,CASNVNSGSNQETQYF,TGTGCCAGCAATGTAAATAGCGGGTCCAACCAAGAGACCCAGTACTTC
TRBV6-1,TRBD1,TRBJ2-5,NA,CASRTTGQETQYF,TGTGCCAGCAGAACGACAGGGCAAGAGACCCAGTACTTC
TRBV12-3/TRBV12-4,NA,TRBJ2-7,NA,CASSSTASLYEQYF,TGTGCCAGCAGCTCCACCGCCTCCCTATACGAGCAGTACTTC